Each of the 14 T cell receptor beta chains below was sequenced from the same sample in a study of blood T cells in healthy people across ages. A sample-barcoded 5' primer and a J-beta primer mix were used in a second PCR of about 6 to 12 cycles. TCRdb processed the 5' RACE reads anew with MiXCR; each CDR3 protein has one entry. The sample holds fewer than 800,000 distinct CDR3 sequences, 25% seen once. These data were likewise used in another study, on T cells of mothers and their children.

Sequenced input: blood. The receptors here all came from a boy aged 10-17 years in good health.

CDR3 amino acids: CASGKDLENTEAFF. The CDR3 bases are TGTGCTAGTGGTAAGGACCTAGAGAACACTGAAGCTTTCTTT. The chain uses TRBV12-5 and TRBJ1-1, with D unresolved. Between the trimmed V and J ends, which lost 5 bases and 1 base, there was a span of 11 bases. The CDR3 contains 14 residues. From germline, CDR1 is LGHNT and CDR2 FRNRAP.

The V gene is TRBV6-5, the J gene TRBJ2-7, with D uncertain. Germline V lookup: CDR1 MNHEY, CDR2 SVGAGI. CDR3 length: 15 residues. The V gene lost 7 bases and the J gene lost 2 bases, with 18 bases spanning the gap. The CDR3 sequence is CASNNGILGTYEQYF. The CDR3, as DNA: TGTGCCAGCAACAATGGAATATTGGGGACCTACGAGCAGTACTTC.

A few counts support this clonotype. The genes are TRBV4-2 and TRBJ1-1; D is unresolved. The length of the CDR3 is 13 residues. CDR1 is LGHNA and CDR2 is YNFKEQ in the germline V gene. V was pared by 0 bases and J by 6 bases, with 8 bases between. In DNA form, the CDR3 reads TGTGCCAGCAGCCAAGATATAGGATCTGAAGCTTTCTTT. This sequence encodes CASSQDIGSEAFF.

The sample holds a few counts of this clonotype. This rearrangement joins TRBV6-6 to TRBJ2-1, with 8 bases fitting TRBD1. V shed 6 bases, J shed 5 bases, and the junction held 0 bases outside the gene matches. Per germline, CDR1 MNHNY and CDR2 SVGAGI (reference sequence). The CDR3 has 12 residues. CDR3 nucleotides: TGTGCCAGCAGACAGGGGGACAATGAGCAGTTCTTC. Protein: CASRQGDNEQFF.

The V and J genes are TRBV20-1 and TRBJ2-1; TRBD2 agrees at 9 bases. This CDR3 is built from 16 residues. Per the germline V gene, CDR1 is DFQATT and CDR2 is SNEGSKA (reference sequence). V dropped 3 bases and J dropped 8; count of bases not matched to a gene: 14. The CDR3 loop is CSASPLIAGESDEQFF. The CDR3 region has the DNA TGCAGTGCTAGTCCTTTAATAGCGGGAGAAAGCGATGAGCAGTTCTTC.

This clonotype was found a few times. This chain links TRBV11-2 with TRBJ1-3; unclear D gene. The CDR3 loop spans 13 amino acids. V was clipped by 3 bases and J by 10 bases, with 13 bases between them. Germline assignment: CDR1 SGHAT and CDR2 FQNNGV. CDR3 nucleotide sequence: TGTGCCAGCAGCTTGATCGGTTTTAAGACCATATATTTT. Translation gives CASSLIGFKTIYF. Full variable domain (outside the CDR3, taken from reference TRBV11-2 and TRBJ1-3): EAGVAQSPRYKIIEKRQSVAFWCNPISGHATLYWYQQILGQGPKLLIQFQNNGVVDDSQLPKDRFSAERLKGVDSTLKIQPAKLEDSAVYLCASSLIGFKTIYFGEGSWLTVV.

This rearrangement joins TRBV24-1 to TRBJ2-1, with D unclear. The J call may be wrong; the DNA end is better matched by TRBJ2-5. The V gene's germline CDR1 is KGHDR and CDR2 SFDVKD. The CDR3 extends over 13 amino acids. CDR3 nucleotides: TGTGCCACCAGTGATTCCCACGAAGAGACCCAGTACTTC. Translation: CATSDSHEETQYF.

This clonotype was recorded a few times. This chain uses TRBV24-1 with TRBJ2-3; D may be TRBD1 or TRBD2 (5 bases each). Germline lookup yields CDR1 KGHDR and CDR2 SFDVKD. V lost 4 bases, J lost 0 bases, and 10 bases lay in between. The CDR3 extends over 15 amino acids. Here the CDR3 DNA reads TGTGCCACCAGTGACCCTCGGGACAGCACAGATACGCAGTATTTT. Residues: CATSDPRDSTDTQYF.

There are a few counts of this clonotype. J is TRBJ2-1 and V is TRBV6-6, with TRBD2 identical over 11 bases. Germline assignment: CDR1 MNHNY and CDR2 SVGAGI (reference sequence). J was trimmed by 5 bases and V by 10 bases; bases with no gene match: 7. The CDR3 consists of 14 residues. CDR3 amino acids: CAIRGLAVNNEQFF. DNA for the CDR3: TGTGCCATCAGGGGACTAGCGGTAAACAATGAGCAGTTCTTC.

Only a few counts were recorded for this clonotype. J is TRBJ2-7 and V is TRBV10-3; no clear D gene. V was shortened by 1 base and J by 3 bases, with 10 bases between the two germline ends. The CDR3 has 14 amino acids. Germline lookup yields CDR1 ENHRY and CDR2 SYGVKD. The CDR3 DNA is TGTGCCATCAGTGAGTATGTAGACGGCTACGAGCAGTACTTC. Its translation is CAISEYVDGYEQYF.

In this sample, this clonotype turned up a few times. The chain's CDR3 is CSAEPLDASTDTQYF. CDR3 bases: TGCAGTGCTGAACCACTAGATGCTAGCACAGATACGCAGTATTTT. This sequence joins TRBV20-1 and TRBJ2-3; maybe TRBD2 (5 bases). The CDR3 length is 15 residues. Germline loops: CDR1 DFQATT, CDR2 SNEGSKA (reference sequence). The V end was cut by 5 bases, the J end by 0 bases, with 15 bases between.

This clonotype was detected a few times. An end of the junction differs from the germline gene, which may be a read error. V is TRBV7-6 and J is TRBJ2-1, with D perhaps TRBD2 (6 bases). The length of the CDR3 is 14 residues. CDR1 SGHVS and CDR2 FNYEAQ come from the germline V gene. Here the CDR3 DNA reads TGTGCCGGCAGCTTTCGACTAGAGTACAATGAGCAGTTCTTC. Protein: CAGSFRLEYNEQFF. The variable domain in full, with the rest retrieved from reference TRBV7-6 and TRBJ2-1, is GAGVSQSPRYKVTKRGQDVALRCDPISGHVSLYWYRQALGQGPEFLTYFNYEAQQDKSGLPNDRFSAERPEGSISTLTIQRTEQRDSAMYRCAGSFRLEYNEQFFGPGTRLTVL.

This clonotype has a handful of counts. The CDR3 region has the DNA TGTGCCAGCAGTACCTCAGGACTAGCCCATCTCGAAGCTGGGGCCAACGTCCTGACTTTC. Its protein is CASSTSGLAHLEAGANVLTF. The rearrangement uses TRBV28 and TRBJ2-6, with 8 bases identical to TRBD2. The germline CDR1 and CDR2 sequences are MDHEN and SYDVKM. V trimming: 5 bases; J trimming: 2 bases; junction bases outside the gene matches: 17. CDR3 size: 20 residues.

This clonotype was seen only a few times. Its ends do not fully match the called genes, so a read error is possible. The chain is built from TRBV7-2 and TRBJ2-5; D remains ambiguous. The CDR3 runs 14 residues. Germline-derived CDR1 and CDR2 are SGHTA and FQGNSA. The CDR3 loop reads CASSFGRTQEAQYF. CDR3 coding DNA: TGTGCCAGCAGCTTCGGGCGGACCCAAGAGGCCCAGTACTTC.